What follows are 20 T cell receptor beta chains derived from one specimen sequenced in a study of shared clonotypes between healthy human individuals. The repertoire was sequenced with immunoSEQ multiplex PCR; TCRdb's copy has only in-frame clones and lacks some. The sample includes 400,000 to 600,000 clones, roughly 95% of them seen just once. Sequencing used naive CD4+ T cells sorted from blood. Subset defined: CD45RA+ positively selected. These receptors were collected from a woman in her 30s in good health.

The chain combines TRBV11-2 with TRBJ2-5; TRBD1 matches at 8 bases. The CDR3 runs 15 residues. CDR1 is SGHAT, CDR2 FQNNGV, per germline. V dropped 5 bases and J dropped 4; count of bases not matched to a gene: 9. The CDR3 bases are TGTGCCAGCAGCCCGACAGGGGTATGGGGAGAGACCCAGTACTTC. Residues: CASSPTGVWGETQYF.

The rearrangement joins TRBV5-6 to TRBJ2-7, with TRBD2 identical over 11 bases. Germline V CDR1 and CDR2: SGHDT, YYEEEE. Trimming removed 8 bases from V and 0 bases from J; junction bases left unmatched: 13. The CDR3 is 17 amino acids. CDR3 nucleotides: TGTGCCAGAAGCCGGCGACTAGCGGGACTGAGCTCCTACGAGCAGTACTTC. Its protein product is CARSRRLAGLSSYEQYF.

The J gene is TRBJ2-5, the V gene TRBV19; D remains unclear. The CDR3 spans 14 residues. Trimming removed 4 bases at V and 5 bases at J, with 14 bases between. The V gene's germline CDR1 is LNHDA and CDR2 SQIVND (reference sequence). The CDR3 DNA reads TGTGCCAGTAGTACTTCACCGGGCCGGGAGACCCAGTACTTC. It encodes CASSTSPGRETQYF.

The rearrangement uses TRBV28 and TRBJ2-6, with D unclear. Germline V CDR1 and CDR2: MDHEN, SYDVKM. The length of the CDR3 is 15 residues. The V and J ends lost 2 bases and 1 base respectively, with 6 bases between them. The CDR3 loop is CASSLPRSGANVLTF. The CDR3 DNA reads as TGTGCCAGCAGTTTACCTAGATCTGGGGCCAACGTCCTGACTTTC. Together with reference TRBV28 and TRBJ2-6, the CDR3 gives the full variable domain: DVKVTQSSRYLVKRTGEKVFLECVQDMDHENMFWYRQDPGLGLRLIYFSYDVKMKEKGDIPEGYSVSREKKERFSLILESASTNQTSMYLCASSLPRSGANVLTFGAGSRLTVL.

The chain couples TRBV9 to TRBJ2-1; 13 nucleotides align to TRBD2. The CDR3 consists of 15 residues. The junction had 5 bases not matched to a gene; V was cut back by 4 bases and J by 7 bases. CDR1 is SGDLS, CDR2 YYNGEE, per germline. This chain's CDR3 is CASSPGLAGNNEQFF. The CDR3 DNA follows: TGTGCCAGCAGCCCGGGACTAGCGGGAAATAATGAGCAGTTCTTC.

This chain uses TRBV10-1 with TRBJ2-3; tentatively, D is TRBD2 (5 bases). The germline V and J ends were trimmed by 3 bases and 2 bases, with 12 bases remaining between them. The CDR3 runs to 15 residues. The germline gives CDR1 WNHNN, CDR2 SYGVQD (reference sequence). DNA for the CDR3: TGCGCCAGCAGTGATTCTCGGGGATACACAGATACGCAGTATTTT. Amino acids: CASSDSRGYTDTQYF.

This chain uses TRBV7-9 with TRBJ2-1, with a possible D match to TRBD1 (5 bases). Germline V gene data show CDR1 as SEHNR and CDR2 as FQNEAQ (reference sequence). The CDR3 consists of 15 residues. V was shortened by 3 bases and J by 5 bases, with 14 bases between the two germline ends. CDR3 sequence reads: CASSFQGGINNEQFF. CDR3 coding DNA: TGTGCCAGCAGCTTTCAGGGTGGTATTAACAATGAGCAGTTCTTC.

V usage is TRBV15 and J usage is TRBJ2-7; a weak D match, TRBD2 (6 bases). In germline, CDR1 is LNHNV, CDR2 YYDKDF (reference sequence). V was shortened by 1 base and J by 4 bases, with 14 bases between the two germline ends. The CDR3 is made up of 15 amino acids. CDR3 nucleotide sequence: TGTGCCACCAGCAGAGGTGGTGGGGGAGGATACGAGCAGTACTTC. Its protein product is CATSRGGGGGYEQYF.

The chain links TRBV18 to TRBJ2-3, with D possibly being TRBD1 or TRBD2 (5 bases each). The CDR3 sequence is 14 residues long. V was pared by 6 bases and J by 4 bases, with 14 bases between. The germline V gene encodes CDR1 KGHSH and CDR2 LQKENI. The CDR3 coding sequence is TGTGCCAGCTCTGACGGGACGCAATCAGATACGCAGTATTTT. It specifies CASSDGTQSDTQYF.

The DNA for the CDR3 is TGTGCCAGCAGCTTAGGGGGTCCCATGGAGACCCAGTACTTC. Residues: CASSLGGPMETQYF. The gene calls are TRBV11-3 and TRBJ2-5; D is ambiguous. The CDR3 sequence is 14 residues long. CDR1 SGHNT and CDR2 YENEEA come from the germline V gene. The germline V and J ends were trimmed by 1 base and 5 bases, with 11 bases remaining between them.

The chain joins TRBV7-9 to TRBJ1-4, with D perhaps TRBD1 (6 bases). CDR1 SEHNR and CDR2 FQNEAQ come from the germline V gene (reference sequence). Trimming removed 1 base from V and 8 bases from J, with 11 bases in between. The CDR3 runs to 14 residues. The CDR3 is CASSLGQGFEKLFF. The CDR3, as DNA: TGTGCCAGCAGCTTAGGGCAGGGGTTCGAAAAACTGTTTTTT.

The chain combines TRBV28 with TRBJ1-1, with 8 bases that match TRBD1. The trim removed 3 bases at V and 5 bases at J, leaving 5 bases unmatched. This CDR3 is 14 amino acids long. Per the germline V gene, CDR1 is MDHEN and CDR2 is SYDVKM. Here the CDR3 DNA reads TGTGCCAGCAGTTTGAGGACAGGGAAGACTGAAGCTTTCTTT. It yields the protein CASSLRTGKTEAFF.

The chain is built from TRBV5-4 and TRBJ1-5, with D possibly TRBD1 on 5 matching bases. Trimming stripped 4 bases from V and 0 bases from J, with 11 bases between. Germline values: CDR1 SGHNT, CDR2 YYREEE (reference sequence). The CDR3 covers 15 residues. The CDR3 nucleotides are TGTGCCAGCAGCGTTCAGGGAAGTAGCAATCAGCCCCAGCATTTT. Amino acid sequence: CASSVQGSSNQPQHF.

This clone was recorded once. The chain combines TRBV4-2 with TRBJ1-5; the D is unclear. The CDR3 spans 16 residues. The V and J ends lost 6 bases and 0 bases respectively, with 15 bases between them. Germline-derived CDR1 and CDR2 are LGHNA and YNFKEQ. CDR3 DNA sequence: TGTGCCAGCAGTCTTACGGGAGCAAATAGCAATCAGCCCCAGCATTTT. Encoded protein: CASSLTGANSNQPQHF.

V usage is TRBV6-1 and J usage is TRBJ2-7, with 10 bases fitting TRBD1. CDR3 size: 15 residues. Germline CDR1 and CDR2: MNHNS and SASEGT. V lost 6 bases and J lost 2; bases outside the gene matches: 7. CDR3 in amino acids: CASRHPGTGAYEQYF. The CDR3, as DNA: TGTGCCAGCAGGCATCCCGGGACAGGGGCCTACGAGCAGTACTTC.

The gene calls are TRBV5-1 and TRBJ2-2; D not resolved. CDR3 length: 16 amino acids. The V gene lost 0 bases and the J gene lost 5 bases, with 14 bases spanning the gap. CDR1 and CDR2 (germline): SGHRS, YFSETQ. CDR3 residues: CASSLGWLSPTGELFF. CDR3 sequence (DNA): TGCGCCAGCAGCTTGGGTTGGTTATCCCCAACCGGGGAGCTGTTTTTT.

This sequence joins TRBV2 and TRBJ2-1; the D gene is possibly TRBD2 (6 bases). The germline V gene encodes CDR1 SNHLY and CDR2 FYNNEI. V was clipped by 3 bases and J by 14 bases, with 11 bases between them. This CDR3 region has 11 residues. CDR3 DNA sequence: TGTGCCAGCAGTGAGGCGGGATGGGAGTTCTTC. Translating gives CASSEAGWEFF.

The genes are TRBV9 and TRBJ2-1, with 7 bases matching TRBD1. The ends lost 3 bases at V and 0 bases at J; junction bases unmatched: 3. The CDR3 is 15 residues long. Germline lookup yields CDR1 SGDLS and CDR2 YYNGEE. Written as DNA, the CDR3 is TGTGCCAGCAGCGAAACAGGGGCCTCCTACAATGAGCAGTTCTTC. This translates into CASSETGASYNEQFF.

The chain is built from TRBV2 and TRBJ2-1, with 7 bases matching TRBD2. Germline CDR1 and CDR2: SNHLY and FYNNEI. The CDR3 covers 14 residues. V lost 10 bases to trimming and J lost 2 bases; unmatched junction nucleotides: 8. DNA of the CDR3: TGTGCCACCATCGCGCGGGAGACCTACAATGAGCAGTTCTTC. Amino acid sequence: CATIARETYNEQFF.

The rearrangement uses TRBV29-1 and TRBJ1-2; the D gene is possibly TRBD1 (6 bases). Trimming took off 5 bases at V and 5 bases at J, with 12 bases between the two ends. Germline CDR1 reads SQVTM; CDR2 reads ANQGSEA. The CDR3 covers 12 residues. DNA of the CDR3: TGCAGCGTTACAGGGTTAGGGTATGGCTACACCTTC. Its translation: CSVTGLGYGYTF.